This T cell receptor beta chain came from a study of T cells and copy number aberrations in small-cell lung cancer. Produced via immunoSEQ multiplex PCR; TCRdb's table is partial and in-frame only. The sample contains about 490 clones, 95% to 97% of which appear only once. Study-wide results and caveats: Tumors showed lower T-cell density, richness and clonality than adjacent lung, though density did not differ significantly. Between about 79.9-97.7% of clones were confined to one tumor region.

Germline loops: CDR1 SGHTS, CDR2 YDEGEE. The CDR3 is made up of 13 amino acids. The V end lost 2 bases, the J end lost 8 bases, and 13 bases lay between the germline ends. In the case of this clone: What it binds is not known.

Sequenced material: tumor tissue. V gene TRBV5-8 combines with J gene TRBJ1-1; perhaps TRBD1 as D (5 bases). The TCR comes from a man aged 50 to 59 with small cell lung cancer. CDR3 amino acids: CASSFRGGKEAFF. CDR3 DNA: TGTGCCAGCAGCTTCCGGGGGGGTAAAGAAGCTTTCTTT. The entire variable domain, with the rest obtained from reference TRBV5-8 and TRBJ1-1, is as follows: EAGVTQSPTHLIKTRGQQATLRCSPISGHTSVYWYQQALGLGLQFLLWYDEGEERNRGNFPPRFSGRQFPNYSSELNVNALELEDSALYLCASSFRGGKEAFFGQGTRLTVV.